Sequencing of this T cell receptor (beta chain) was carried out in a study of T-cell reconstitution after alpha-beta-depleted transplantation in children. Overall study findings and caveats: Several hundred rapidly expanded clones from non-depleted graft cells reportedly supplied alpha-beta T cells about two months post-transplant. Several patients had high TCRbeta diversity at day 60; it came from surviving recipient T cells and thymic progenitors. A year had passed since transplant, and T-cell counts and diversity by then came mostly from newly produced T cells.

Of note for this clonotype: The antigen remains unidentified. The junction differs from germline at one of its ends, possibly a read error.

There are 16 residues in the CDR3. The germline CDR1 and CDR2 sequences are SGHRS and YFSETQ. Unique molecular identifiers were used in preparing the TCRbeta library. One entry per CDR3 protein results from TCRdb running MiXCR on the PCR reads. The table has roughly 490,000 distinct CDR3 sequences, 11% seen once. This specimen was PBMCs, mostly from graft donor cells, taken 180 days after TCRalphabeta/CD19-depleted stem cell transplant. The chain combines TRBV5-1 with TRBJ1-5; D not certain. The origin of this receptor is a female patient aged 2 to 10 who had a stem cell transplant for aplastic anemia, so the T cells may come from the graft donor. The CDR3 reads CAGSSDSPLSNQPQHF. CDR3 DNA sequence: TGCGCCGGCAGTTCTGACTCCCCCCTTAGCAATCAGCCCCAGCATTTT.